Following are 15 T cell receptor beta chains from one sample sequenced in a study of cytomegalovirus exposure and HLA in healthy donors. TCRdb keeps only in-frame clones here, not all; method: immunoSEQ multiplex PCR. The sample shows around 130,000 clones, under 90% of them seen only once. The source material was PBMCs. These receptors were obtained from a man aged 30 to 39 in good health and CMV-seronegative.

V and J are TRBV19 and TRBJ2-1; 8 nucleotides match TRBD2. CDR1 is LNHDA and CDR2 is SQIVND in the germline V gene (reference sequence). The CDR3 is 17 residues long. J gave up 6 bases and V 6 bases, and 16 bases lay outside the gene matches. CDR3 residues: CASRGSRRGGQGNEQFF. CDR3 in DNA: TGTGCCAGTAGGGGTTCCCGACGGGGGGGCCAGGGCAATGAGCAGTTCTTC.

This clone was detected only once. The chain employs TRBV7-9 and TRBJ1-5; the D gene is possibly TRBD1 (5 bases). The germline V and J ends were trimmed by 1 base and 3 bases, with 16 bases remaining between them. In germline, CDR1 is SEHNR, CDR2 FQNEAQ (reference sequence). The CDR3 loop spans 17 amino acids. The CDR3 region is CASSLGGTLGHNQPQHF. The CDR3 nucleotides read TGTGCCAGCAGCTTAGGCGGCACCCTGGGGCACAATCAGCCCCAGCATTTT.

The rearrangement links TRBV10-3 to TRBJ2-2, with 8 bases that match TRBD1. Trimming at V came to 6 bases and at J to 7 bases, leaving 4 bases not matched to a gene. The germline V gene encodes CDR1 ENHRY and CDR2 SYGVKD. The CDR3 contains 13 residues. The CDR3 nucleotides are TGTGCCATCAGGGGGACAGGCGACGGGGAGCTGTTTTTT. Amino acids: CAIRGTGDGELFF.

V gene TRBV28 combines with J gene TRBJ2-1; 7 positions agree with TRBD1. Germline lookup yields CDR1 MDHEN and CDR2 SYDVKM. This CDR3 contains 14 residues. Trimming removed 7 bases from V and 2 bases from J; junction bases left unmatched: 5. CDR3 sequence reads: CASMAGGTYNEQFF. The CDR3 region has the DNA TGTGCCAGCATGGCAGGGGGAACCTACAATGAGCAGTTCTTC.

This chain connects TRBV27 to TRBJ1-2, with a possible D match to TRBD1 (6 bases). V was pared by 5 bases and J by 5 bases, with 9 bases between. Germline loops: CDR1 MNHEY, CDR2 SMNVEV (reference sequence). This CDR3 region has 12 residues. The CDR3 DNA reads as TGTGCCAGCAGTCCGACAGGTTATGGCTACACCTTC. Its protein is CASSPTGYGYTF.

This clone was seen once. The chain joins TRBV4-1 to TRBJ2-7; perhaps TRBD2 as D (5 bases). In germline, CDR1 is MGHRA, CDR2 YSYEKL. Trimming stripped 0 bases from V and 2 bases from J, with 14 bases between. The CDR3 totals 16 residues. CDR3 DNA sequence: TGCGCCAGCAGCCAAGAAGAGCGGCCCGTAACCTACGAGCAGTACTTC. Protein: CASSQEERPVTYEQYF.

The chain recombines TRBV2 with TRBJ2-2; TRBD2 might be the D (5 bases). Trimming cost V 4 bases and J 0 bases, with 9 bases left between them. The CDR3 has 15 amino acids. Germline values: CDR1 SNHLY, CDR2 FYNNEI. The CDR3 DNA sequence: TGTGCCAGCAGTGTGGCTAGCCCGAACACCGGGGAGCTGTTTTTT. Its translation is CASSVASPNTGELFF.

CDR3 loop: CASSYSKRNTEAFF. The DNA of the CDR3 is TGTGCCAGCAGTTACTCCAAGCGGAACACTGAAGCTTTCTTT. The V and J genes are TRBV6-5 and TRBJ1-1; D remains unclear. In germline, CDR1 is MNHEY, CDR2 SVGAGI. V was cut by 0 bases and J by 1 base, with 6 bases left in between. There are 14 residues in the CDR3.

In its sample, this clone was seen once. The chain employs TRBV27 and TRBJ2-3; D gene uncertain. Germline V gene data show CDR1 as MNHEY and CDR2 as SMNVEV (reference sequence). The CDR3 spans 15 residues. The germline V and J ends were trimmed by 0 bases and 2 bases, with 9 bases remaining between them. The CDR3 DNA follows: TGTGCCAGCAGTTTATCTCAGAGGCACACAGATACGCAGTATTTT. Residues: CASSLSQRHTDTQYF.

This clone occurred once. This chain links TRBV6-1 with TRBJ2-3, with a tentative D call TRBD2 (6 bases). This CDR3 is 10 amino acids long. The V end lost 8 bases, the J end lost 11 bases, and 11 bases lay between the germline ends. Germline CDR1 and CDR2: MNHNS and SASEGT. CDR3 protein: CASDGTLQYF. CDR3 DNA: TGTGCCAGCGACGGGACTCTGCAGTATTTT.

The V gene is TRBV2, the J gene TRBJ1-1; TRBD1 aligns across 7 bases. There are 11 residues in the CDR3. The V and J ends lost 8 bases and 9 bases, in that order; junction bases with no gene match: 6. In germline, CDR1 is SNHLY, CDR2 FYNNEI. Here the CDR3 reads CASPGTAKAFF. Here the CDR3 DNA reads TGTGCCAGCCCGGGGACAGCTAAAGCTTTCTTT.

The chain employs TRBV11-2 and TRBJ2-7; D uncertain. This CDR3 is 13 amino acids long. Deletions cut 8 bases from V and 5 bases from J, with 16 bases between. CDR1 is SGHAT and CDR2 is FQNNGV in the germline V gene. CDR3 amino acids: CASAPPNMDEQYF. In nucleotides, the CDR3 is TGTGCCAGCGCGCCCCCGAATATGGACGAGCAGTACTTC.

The CDR3 loop is CASAFAYGELFF. The CDR3 DNA is TGTGCCAGCGCCTTTGCCTACGGGGAGCTGTTTTTT. The chain couples TRBV7-9 to TRBJ2-2; no firm D call. Trimming shortened V by 8 bases and J by 7 bases, and 11 bases separated the two germline ends. CDR3 length equals 12 residues. Germline CDR1 SEHNR, CDR2 FQNEAQ (reference sequence).

The rearrangement uses TRBV2 and TRBJ1-5; TRBD1 is a possible D gene (5 bases). The V gene lost 2 bases and the J gene lost 6 bases, with 14 bases spanning the gap. Germline V gene sequence: CDR1 SNHLY, CDR2 FYNNEI. The length of the CDR3 is 15 residues. CDR3 sequence reads: CASSEQGIAIQPQHF. The CDR3 bases are TGTGCCAGCAGTGAACAGGGTATAGCAATTCAGCCCCAGCATTTT. The variable domain in full, with the rest retrieved from reference TRBV2 and TRBJ1-5, is EPEVTQTPSHQVTQMGQEVILRCVPISNHLYFYWYRQILGQKVEFLVSFYNNEISEKSEIFDDQFSVERPDGSNFTLKIRSTKLEDSAMYFCASSEQGIAIQPQHFGDGTRLSIL.

CDR3 protein: CASSTTSGGSYEQYF. The DNA of the CDR3 is TGCGCCAGCAGCACAACTAGCGGGGGGTCCTACGAGCAGTACTTC. The V gene is TRBV4-1, the J gene TRBJ2-7, with TRBD2 matching over 12 bases. This CDR3 has 15 residues. Per the germline V gene, CDR1 is MGHRA and CDR2 is YSYEKL. V was clipped by 5 bases and J by 1 base; unmatched bases: 3.